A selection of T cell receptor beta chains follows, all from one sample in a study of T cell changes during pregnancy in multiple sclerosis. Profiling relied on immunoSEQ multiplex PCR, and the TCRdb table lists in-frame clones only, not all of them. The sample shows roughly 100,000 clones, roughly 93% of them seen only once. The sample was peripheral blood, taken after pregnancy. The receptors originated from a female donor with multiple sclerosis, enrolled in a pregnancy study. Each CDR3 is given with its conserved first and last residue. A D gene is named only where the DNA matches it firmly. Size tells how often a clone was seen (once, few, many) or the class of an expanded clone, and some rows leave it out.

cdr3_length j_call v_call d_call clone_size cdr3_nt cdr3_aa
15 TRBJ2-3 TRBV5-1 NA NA TGCGCCAGCAGCTTAAAGACTACAAGCACAGATACGCAGTATTTT CASSLKTTSTDTQYF
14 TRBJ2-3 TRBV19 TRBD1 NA TGTGCCAGTTCCCGGGACAGGGCGGGGGATACGCAGTATTTT CASSRDRAGDTQYF
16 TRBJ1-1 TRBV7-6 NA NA TGTGCCAGCAGCTTAGCCTTGCTAACCGGGAACACTGAAGCTTTCTTT CASSLALLTGNTEAFF
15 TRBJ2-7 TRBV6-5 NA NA TGTGCCAGCAGTGTGGACTGGGGACTTTACGTAGAGCAGTACTTC CASSVDWGLYVEQYF
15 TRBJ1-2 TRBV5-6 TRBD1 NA TGTGCCAGCAGCTTGTTTCGCGACAGGGACTATGGCTACACCTTC CASSLFRDRDYGYTF
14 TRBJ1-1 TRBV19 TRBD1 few TGTGCCAGCCGGGACAGTAGCATGAACACTGAAGCTTTCTTT CASRDSSMNTEAFF
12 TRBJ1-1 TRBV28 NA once TGTGCCAGCAGGTCACAGGGCTCTGCGGCTTTCTTT CASRSQGSAAFF
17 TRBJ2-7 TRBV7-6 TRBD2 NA TGTGCCAGCAGCAGGGGACTAGCGGGCGAAGCCCCCTACGAGCAGTACTTC CASSRGLAGEAPYEQYF
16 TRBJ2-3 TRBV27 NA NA TGTGCCAGCAGTTCCCGCGGTGGTCTCAAGCCGGATACGCAGTATTTT CASSSRGGLKPDTQYF
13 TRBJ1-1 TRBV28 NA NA TGTGCCAGCGGGGGGAGAAGGTACACTGAAGCTTTCTTT CASGGRRYTEAFF
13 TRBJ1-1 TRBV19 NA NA TGTGCCAGTAGTATACTAGAGGGGGCTGAAGCTTTCTTT CASSILEGAEAFF
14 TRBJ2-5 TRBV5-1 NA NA TGCGCCAGCAGCTTGGAACTAAGGGGGGAGACCCAGTACTTC CASSLELRGETQYF
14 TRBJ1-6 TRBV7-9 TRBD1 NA TGTGCCAGCAGCTTAGGGGACAGAAATTCACCCCTCCACTTT CASSLGDRNSPLHF
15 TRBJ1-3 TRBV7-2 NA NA TGTGCCAGCAGTTATACAGGGTCCTCTGGAAACACCATATATTTT CASSYTGSSGNTIYF
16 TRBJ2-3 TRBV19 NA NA TGTGCCAGTAGTATTCGCAGGGTCGGATACACAGATACGCAGTATTTT CASSIRRVGYTDTQYF
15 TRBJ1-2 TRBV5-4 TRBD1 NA TGTGCCAGCAGCTTCCGGGACAGACTTAACTATGGCTACACCTTC CASSFRDRLNYGYTF
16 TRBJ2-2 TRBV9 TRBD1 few TGTGCCAGCAGCCCCAGAACGGGACAGGGACCCGGGGAGCTGTTTTTT CASSPRTGQGPGELFF
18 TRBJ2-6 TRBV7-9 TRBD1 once TGTGCCAGCAGTCCAAGACAGGGTTTAAGCTCTGGGGCCAACGTCCTGACTTTC CASSPRQGLSSGANVLTF
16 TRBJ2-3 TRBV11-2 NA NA TGTGCCAGCAGCTTAGATGGTTCAGGGGGCACAGATACGCAGTATTTT CASSLDGSGGTDTQYF
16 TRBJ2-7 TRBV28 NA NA TGTGCCAGCAGTTTATGGCCGGGAACTGGCTCCTACGAGCAGTACTTC CASSLWPGTGSYEQYF
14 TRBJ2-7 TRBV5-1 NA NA TGCGCCAGCAGCCCTGACTCGCGGCGCCACGAGCAGTACTTC CASSPDSRRHEQYF
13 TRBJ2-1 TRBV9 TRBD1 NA TGTGCCAGCAGCCCCCGCCCCGGGACAGGGGAGTTCTTC CASSPRPGTGEFF
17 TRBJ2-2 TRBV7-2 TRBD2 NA TGTGCCAGCAGCTATACCGGGACTAGCGGTTACACCGGGGAGCTGTTTTTT CASSYTGTSGYTGELFF
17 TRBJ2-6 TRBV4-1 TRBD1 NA TGCGCCAGCAGCCAACGGACAGGCCCCTCTGGGGCCAACGTCCTGACTTTC CASSQRTGPSGANVLTF
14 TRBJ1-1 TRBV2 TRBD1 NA TGTGCCAGCAGTGAACAGGGGGGGAACACTGAAGCTTTCTTT CASSEQGGNTEAFF
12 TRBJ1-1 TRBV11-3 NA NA TGTGCCAGCAGCCCGGGGGGAACTGAAGCTTTCTTT CASSPGGTEAFF
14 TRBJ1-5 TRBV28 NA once TGTGCCAGCAACTCAGGGGACGGCAATCAGCCCCAGCATTTT CASNSGDGNQPQHF
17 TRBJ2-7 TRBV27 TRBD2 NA TGTGCCAGCAGTTTAGTCTCTTGGCGGGAGGAGATCTACGAGCAGTACTTC CASSLVSWREEIYEQYF
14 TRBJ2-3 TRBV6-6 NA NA TGTGCCAGCAGTTACTCAAAGCGCACAGATACGCAGTATTTT CASSYSKRTDTQYF
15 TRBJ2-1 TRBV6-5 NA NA TGTGCCAGCAGTTACTCGAGGACTCCATACAATGAGCAGTTCTTC CASSYSRTPYNEQFF
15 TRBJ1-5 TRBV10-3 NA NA TGTGCCATCAGTGAGTCGATCGCAGGCAATCAGCCCCAGCATTTT CAISESIAGNQPQHF
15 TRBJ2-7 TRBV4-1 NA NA TGCGCCAGCAGCCAAGATTCAAGCACTTCCTACGAGCAGTACTTC CASSQDSSTSYEQYF
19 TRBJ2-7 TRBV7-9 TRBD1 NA TGTGCCAGCAGCTTTTCCCTGGCGTGGGGCCAGGGGGTCCCCTACGAGCAGTACTTC CASSFSLAWGQGVPYEQYF
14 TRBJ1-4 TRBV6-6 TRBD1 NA TGTGCCAGCAGTTTCCGGGACAGGGAGGGAAAACTGTTTTTT CASSFRDREGKLFF
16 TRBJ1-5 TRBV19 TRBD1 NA TGTGCCAGTAGTTTCGGACAGGCCTATAGCAATCAGCCCCAGCATTTT CASSFGQAYSNQPQHF
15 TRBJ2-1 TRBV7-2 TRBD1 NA TGTGCCAGCAGCCCCAACCTGGGACAGTACAATGAGCAGTTCTTC CASSPNLGQYNEQFF
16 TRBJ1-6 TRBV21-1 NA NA TGTGCCAGCAGCTCAGGGAACAGCTCCTATAATTCACCCCTCCACTTT CASSSGNSSYNSPLHF
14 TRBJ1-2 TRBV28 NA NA TGTGCCAGCAGTTTCGGGACAATCTCCAATGGCTACACCTTC CASSFGTISNGYTF
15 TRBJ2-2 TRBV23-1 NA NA TGCGCCAGCAGTCAATCGCCAAGATTCAGCGGGGAGCTGTTTTTT CASSQSPRFSGELFF
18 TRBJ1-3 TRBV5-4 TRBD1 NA TGTGCCAGCAGCTTGATAGGGGGCAGGCATCGCTCTGGAAACACCATATATTTT CASSLIGGRHRSGNTIYF
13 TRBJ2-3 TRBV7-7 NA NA TGTGCCAGCAGCTTAGATGCCGGAGATACGCAGTATTTT CASSLDAGDTQYF
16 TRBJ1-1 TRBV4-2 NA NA TGTGCCAGCAGCCAAGCCCAGGAGGGAGGGAGCACTGAAGCTTTCTTT CASSQAQEGGSTEAFF
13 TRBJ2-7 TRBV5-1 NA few TGCGCCAGCAGCCCTGGAGTCTCGTGGGAGCAGTACTTC CASSPGVSWEQYF
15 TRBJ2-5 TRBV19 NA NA TGTGCCAGTAGTATAGGTTCAGGGACTGGGGAGACCCAGTACTTC CASSIGSGTGETQYF
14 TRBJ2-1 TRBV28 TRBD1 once TGTGCCAGCAGGACGACAGGGACATACAATGAGCAGTTCTTC CASRTTGTYNEQFF